This T cell receptor beta chain was captured by sequencing in a study of blood T cell repertoires in COVID-19. Across the study: Material from acute and convalescent COVID-19 was sourced from the United States, Italy and Spain.

This clone was seen a handful of times. Germline V gene sequence: CDR1 SNHLY, CDR2 FYNNEI. The CDR3 covers 16 residues. After removal of 5 bases from V and 5 bases from J, the junction contained 10 bases not matched to a gene. Authors' processing steps: Using reference gene primer amplification, nucleated cell counts were estimated. Repertoires were generated with immunoSEQ multiplex PCR, while TCRdb's copy carries only in-frame clones and drops some. The V and J calls and the clone size are those of that table, but D and trimming were determined from the DNA. The data contain 25,000 to 35,000 clones, approximately 90% of them singletons.

This receptor was taken from a human donor in a cohort sampled during active COVID-19. Sequencing input: peripheral blood. The chain combines TRBV2 with TRBJ2-2; TRBD1 matches 8 bases. CDR3 protein: CASSWPGQARTGELFF. Written as DNA, the CDR3 is TGTGCCAGCAGTTGGCCGGGACAGGCGAGAACCGGGGAGCTGTTTTTT.